This T cell receptor beta chain was captured in a study of response to subunit inactivated influenza vaccine (dated by TCRdb to 2016 to 2019). About the study as a whole: To follow how T cells responded to a trivalent subunit inactivated influenza vaccine, the researchers relied on deep quantitative profiling of the T cell receptor repertoire. Results and caveats for the whole study, not just this receptor: According to the authors, only a limited number of new T cells may be recruited by each seasonal influenza vaccination.

This clonotype was recorded at least ten times. This clone's antigen is unknown. The record has no base qualities; no much larger clone is one base away. A distance of 11 bases separates the germline ends of V and J, which lose 3 bases and 2 bases respectively. Reading the germline V gene gives CDR1 ENHRY and CDR2 SYGVKD. From the cysteine up to the phenylalanine, the CDR3 has a length of 15 residues. Only CDR3 DNA remains: 45 bases, in frame from the first base. Library preparation was by RT-PCR. Sequencing took place on an Illumina HiSeq 2500. TCRdb cleaned the public reads at Q25 with fastp, built clones with MiXCR and kept in-frame beta chains. Entries are consolidated by CDR3 protein sequence, retaining the most common genes and DNA. This sample is represented by hundreds of thousands of distinct CDR3 sequences; roughly 15% of them were singletons. Approximately 7.6% of the sample is held by the ten biggest clonotypes.

This specimen consisted of PBMCs from blood, obtained 14 to 15 days before vaccination. The chain joins TRBV10-3 to TRBJ1-5; no D gene is confidently identified. The sequence derives from a man aged 45-60 years who received an inactivated influenza vaccine. Donor details come from another sample of the same person, matched by shared clones. CDR3 protein: CAISDGGFGNQPQHF. The nucleotides read TGTGCCATCAGTGATGGAGGGTTTGGCAATCAGCCCCAGCATTTT.